One and the same sample provided the 30 T cell receptor beta chains below, sequenced in a study of identical twins. One entry per CDR3 protein, called by TCRdb with MiXCR from the 5' RACE reads. Of 200,000 to 250,000 distinct CDR3 sequences in the sample, around 7.6% were seen once. In addition, the sample was reused for a study of yellow fever vaccine responses in identical twins.

Sequenced input: CD8+ T cells sorted from blood. These receptors came from a woman aged 18-35 years in good health.

There are a few counts of this clonotype. The chain uses TRBV5-6 and TRBJ2-5, with 12 bases aligning to TRBD2. This CDR3 has 15 amino acids. Germline V gene lookup returns CDR1 SGHDT and CDR2 YYEEEE. V gave up 5 bases and J gave up 4 bases; unmatched junction bases: 6. The CDR3 bases are TGTGCCAGCAGGAATGGACTAGCGGGATTAGAGACCCAGTACTTC. It yields the protein CASRNGLAGLETQYF.

The chain is built from TRBV5-1 and TRBJ2-1, with D possibly being TRBD2 (5 bases). V was pared by 0 bases and J by 3 bases, with 10 bases between. Germline V CDR1 and CDR2: SGHRS, YFSETQ. The CDR3 is 15 amino acids. CDR3 nucleotides: TGCGCCAGCAGCTTGGTGGGAGAAATCTACAATGAGCAGTTCTTC. Its protein product is CASSLVGEIYNEQFF.

In its sample, this clonotype was seen a few times. The chain uses TRBV29-1 and TRBJ2-1; TRBD2 matches at 9 bases. The junction had 7 bases not matched to a gene; V was cut back by 1 base and J by 3 bases. This CDR3 has 16 residues. Germline V gene sequence: CDR1 SQVTM, CDR2 ANQGSEA. Written as DNA, the CDR3 is TGCAGCGTTGAAGGGGTGGAGACTAGCGGCTACAATGAGCAGTTCTTC. Translation: CSVEGVETSGYNEQFF.

This clonotype has a count of ten or more. CDR3 sequence reads: CASIPPTSGSRSSYNEQFF. The CDR3 DNA reads as TGTGCCAGCATCCCACCTACTAGCGGGAGTAGAAGCTCCTACAATGAGCAGTTCTTC. This chain connects TRBV11-2 to TRBJ2-1; 11 bases agree with TRBD2. The ends lost 7 bases at V and 0 bases at J; junction bases unmatched: 14. The CDR3 has 19 residues. Germline V gene lookup returns CDR1 SGHAT and CDR2 FQNNGV.

In this sample, this clonotype turned up a few times. The rearrangement uses TRBV6-5 and TRBJ1-1; the D gene is possibly TRBD1 (5 bases). The CDR3 consists of 12 residues. Germline V gene data show CDR1 as MNHEY and CDR2 as SVGAGI. The ends were cut back, 5 bases at V and 8 bases at J, with 12 bases in the middle. CDR3 coding DNA: TGTGCCAGCAGTACAACAGGAGGAGAAGCTTTCTTT. Its translation is CASSTTGGEAFF.

The table lists this clonotype with many counts. This chain connects TRBV29-1 to TRBJ2-1; D not resolved. V was pared by 7 bases and J by 7 bases, with 8 bases between. Germline V gene data show CDR1 as SQVTM and CDR2 as ANQGSEA. The CDR3 length is 10 residues. For the CDR3, the DNA is TGCAGCGGGGGTGGGAATGAGCAGTTCTTC. Translated, it gives CSGGGNEQFF.

This chain joins TRBV6-1 and TRBJ2-1, with TRBD2 identical over 8 bases. From germline, CDR1 is MNHNS and CDR2 SASEGT. Germline trimming cut 6 bases from V and 0 bases from J; bases unmatched to any gene: 4. The CDR3 length is 15 residues. In DNA form, the CDR3 reads TGTGCCAGCAGCATCGGGAGGGCCTCCTACAATGAGCAGTTCTTC. Its translation is CASSIGRASYNEQFF.

This clonotype was counted once. The chain links TRBV7-2 to TRBJ2-1; no clear D gene. This CDR3 contains 12 residues. Germline-derived CDR1 and CDR2 are SGHTA and FQGNSA. V was cut by 6 bases and J by 7 bases, with 10 bases left in between. The CDR3 sequence: CASSRNENEQFF. The CDR3 region has the DNA TGTGCCAGCAGTCGTAACGAGAATGAGCAGTTCTTC.

The V call is TRBV3-1, the J call TRBJ2-1, with D possibly TRBD1 on 6 matching bases. CDR1 and CDR2 (germline): LGHDT, YNNKEL (reference sequence). The CDR3 totals 14 residues. V gave up 1 base and J gave up 7 bases, with 11 bases separating them. CDR3 nucleotides: TGTGCCAGCAGCCAAGGACCCCAGGGGAATGAGCAGTTCTTC. Translating gives CASSQGPQGNEQFF.

This clonotype was recorded at least ten times. The chain is built from TRBV29-1 and TRBJ2-1, with 12 bases identical to TRBD2. Germline V gives CDR1 SQVTM, CDR2 ANQGSEA. The CDR3 sequence is 15 residues long. V lost 7 bases, J lost 0 bases, and 4 bases stayed unmatched. Written as DNA, the CDR3 is TGCAGCGGAGGACTAGCGGGACTCTCCTACAATGAGCAGTTCTTC. Translating gives CSGGLAGLSYNEQFF.

This clonotype was counted only a few times. The rearrangement uses TRBV2 and TRBJ2-5; 10 nucleotides align to TRBD2. V lost 1 base, J lost 4 bases, and 3 bases stayed unmatched. There are 15 residues in the CDR3. CDR1 and CDR2 (germline): SNHLY, FYNNEI. CDR3 in amino acids: CASSEGAGGPETQYF. CDR3 nucleotides: TGTGCCAGCAGTGAAGGAGCGGGGGGGCCAGAGACCCAGTACTTC.

This clonotype was seen a few times. The chain recombines TRBV7-9 with TRBJ2-3; D is perhaps TRBD1 (6 bases). The V gene lost 2 bases and the J gene lost 1 base, with 10 bases spanning the gap. Per the germline V gene, CDR1 is SEHNR and CDR2 is FQNEAQ (reference sequence). The CDR3 extends over 15 amino acids. This chain's CDR3 is CASSLSRGGTDTQYF. DNA of the CDR3: TGTGCCAGCAGCTTATCCAGGGGAGGCACAGATACGCAGTATTTT.

This rearrangement joins TRBV5-5 to TRBJ2-5, with 10 bases aligning to TRBD2. CDR3 length: 18 amino acids. Looked up from germline, CDR1 is SGHKS and CDR2 is YYEKEE (reference sequence). J was trimmed by 5 bases and V by 4 bases; bases with no gene match: 17. The CDR3 loop is CASSISSSGGPNVETQYF. CDR3 nucleotide sequence: TGTGCCAGCAGCATCAGTTCTAGCGGGGGCCCTAATGTGGAGACCCAGTACTTC.

There are a few counts of this clonotype. The chain couples TRBV6-4 to TRBJ2-6; 10 bases align to TRBD1. The CDR3 has 17 amino acids. V shed 5 bases and J 0 bases; nucleotides not matched to a gene: 4. CDR1 is MRHNA and CDR2 is SNTAGT in the germline V gene. CDR3 nucleotide sequence: TGTGCCAGCAGTTCCCGGGACAGGGGCTCTGGGGCCAACGTCCTGACTTTC. Protein product: CASSSRDRGSGANVLTF.

This clonotype was observed a few times. The chain couples TRBV4-1 to TRBJ2-2; 9 bases are shared with TRBD2. CDR1 and CDR2 (germline): MGHRA, YSYEKL. The CDR3 sequence is 17 residues long. J gave up 1 base and V 0 bases, and 3 bases lay outside the gene matches. CDR3: CASSQDPSGVNTGELFF. The CDR3 bases are TGCGCCAGCAGCCAAGACCCTAGCGGGGTGAACACCGGGGAGCTGTTTTTT.

The chain joins TRBV21-1 to TRBJ1-1. TRBV21-1 is noted as a pseudogene. This CDR3 region has 16 residues. CDR3 in DNA: TGTGCCAGCAGCAAATCATCGCTAGGTTGGTACACTGAAGCTTTCTTT. Its translation: CASSKSSLGWYTEAFF.

This clonotype was detected a few times. The rearrangement links TRBV2 to TRBJ1-4; D may be TRBD1 (5 bases). Germline CDR1 reads SNHLY; CDR2 reads FYNNEI. This CDR3 is built from 12 residues. V was cut by 6 bases and J by 6 bases, with 8 bases left in between. This CDR3 is CASRGPDEKLFF. The CDR3 DNA reads as TGTGCCAGCAGGGGACCGGATGAAAAACTGTTTTTT. Drawing the rest from reference TRBV2 and TRBJ1-4, the complete variable domain is EPEVTQTPSHQVTQMGQEVILRCVPISNHLYFYWYRQILGQKVEFLVSFYNNEISEKSEIFDDQFSVERPDGSNFTLKIRSTKLEDSAMYFCASRGPDEKLFFGSGTQLSVL.

The V gene is TRBV19, the J gene TRBJ2-3; 7 positions match TRBD1. V dropped 7 bases and J dropped 3; count of bases not matched to a gene: 10. This CDR3 has 15 residues. CDR1 and CDR2 from the germline V gene are LNHDA and SQIVND (reference sequence). The CDR3, as DNA: TGTGCCAGTACCTGGGGCAGGGGGAGTACAGATACGCAGTATTTT. Its protein is CASTWGRGSTDTQYF. Drawing the rest from reference TRBV19 and TRBJ2-3, the complete variable domain is DGGITQSPKYLFRKEGQNVTLSCEQNLNHDAMYWYRQDPGQGLRLIYYSQIVNDFQKGDIAEGYSVSREKKESFPLTVTSAQKNPTAFYLCASTWGRGSTDTQYFGPGTRLTVL.

The chain combines TRBV7-3 with TRBJ2-1; 7 bases fit TRBD2. The CDR3 runs 15 residues. The V gene end was trimmed by 6 bases and the J gene end by 7 bases; junction bases not matched to a gene: 12. CDR1 and CDR2 from the germline V gene are SGHTA and FQGTGA. This chain's CDR3 is CASRVGASGGNEQFF. The CDR3 DNA sequence: TGTGCCAGCAGGGTTGGAGCTAGCGGAGGGAATGAGCAGTTCTTC.

This clonotype was observed a handful of times. The rearrangement joins TRBV7-9 to TRBJ2-7; D not certain. This CDR3 comprises 16 residues. From germline, CDR1 is SEHNR and CDR2 FQNEAQ (reference sequence). V lost 1 base, J lost 2 bases, and 15 bases lay in between. DNA of the CDR3: TGTGCCAGCAGCTTAGGGGCCCTAGGAACTACCTACGAGCAGTACTTC. Protein: CASSLGALGTTYEQYF. The full variable domain, rest sourced from reference TRBV7-9 and TRBJ2-7, is DTGVSQNPRHKITKRGQNVTFRCDPISEHNRLYWYRQTLGQGPEFLTYFQNEAQLEKSRLLSDRFSAERPKGSFSTLEIQRTEQGDSAMYLCASSLGALGTTYEQYFGPGTRLTVT.

This clonotype has a count of ten or more. The rearrangement links TRBV27 to TRBJ2-1; 9 nucleotides line up with TRBD1. Losses at the gene ends were 7 bases for V and 7 bases for J; bases not matched to a gene: 8. Germline CDR1 MNHEY, CDR2 SMNVEV (reference sequence). CDR3 length equals 14 residues. The CDR3 protein is CASTSGTGLNEQFF. Here the CDR3 DNA reads TGTGCCAGCACCTCCGGGACAGGGTTAAATGAGCAGTTCTTC.

The chain couples TRBV12-5 to TRBJ2-1, with 9 bases fitting TRBD2. The CDR3 length is 17 residues. The junction had 16 bases not matched to a gene; V was cut back by 4 bases and J by 9 bases. Germline values: CDR1 LGHNT, CDR2 FRNRAP. CDR3 DNA: TGTGCTAGTGGTTCGACCTTGGTAGCGGGAGCTTTTAGTGAGCAGTTCTTC. Translated: CASGSTLVAGAFSEQFF.

This clonotype was detected ten times or more. The CDR3 protein is CASSLVERNEETQYF. The CDR3 DNA sequence: TGTGCCAGCAGCTTGGTGGAGCGCAATGAAGAGACCCAGTACTTC. The V gene is TRBV5-5, the J gene TRBJ2-5; D is ambiguous. This CDR3 comprises 15 residues. CDR1 is SGHKS and CDR2 is YYEKEE in the germline V gene (reference sequence). V was trimmed by 0 bases and J by 3 bases, leaving 12 bases between them.

This clonotype came up a few times. The rearrangement links TRBV6-1 to TRBJ2-1; the match to TRBD1 covers 7 bases. Germline V CDR1 and CDR2: MNHNS, SASEGT. The J segment lost 1 base and the V segment lost 2 bases, leaving 5 bases of the junction unmatched. CDR3 length: 16 amino acids. The DNA of the CDR3 is TGTGCCAGCAGTGAAATCGGACAGGCTTCCTACAATGAGCAGTTCTTC. This encodes CASSEIGQASYNEQFF.

This clonotype was recorded at least ten times. The chain has TRBV12-3 or TRBV12-4 and TRBJ1-5; D is perhaps TRBD1 (6 bases). V lost 7 bases and J lost 4, with 8 bases in between. The CDR3 contains 12 residues. DNA of the CDR3: TGTGCCAGCAAACAGGGTAATCAGCCCCAGCATTTT. It encodes CASKQGNQPQHF.

The genes are TRBV3-1 and TRBJ2-1; D unclear. CDR3 length: 11 residues. The V and J ends lost 7 bases and 5 bases respectively, with 6 bases between them. Per germline, CDR1 LGHDT and CDR2 YNNKEL (reference sequence). In nucleotides, the CDR3 is TGTGCCAGCATGGAGAACAATGAGCAGTTCTTC. Its translation is CASMENNEQFF.

The chain recombines TRBV12-3 or TRBV12-4 with TRBJ2-7; 9 bases align to TRBD2. The CDR3 consists of 14 residues. With 3 bases clipped from V and 3 bases from J, the junction kept 3 bases outside the gene matches. CDR3: CASSLVAGVYEQYF. CDR3 DNA: TGTGCCAGCAGTTTGGTAGCGGGAGTCTACGAGCAGTACTTC.

The chain employs TRBV20-1 and TRBJ2-7, with D perhaps TRBD1 (6 bases). The CDR3 sequence is 14 residues long. Germline CDR1 and CDR2: DFQATT and SNEGSKA (reference sequence). The ends were cut back, 3 bases at V and 2 bases at J, with 14 bases in the middle. The CDR3 spells CSARDSDSPYEQYF. The CDR3 nucleotides are TGCAGTGCTAGGGACAGCGACAGCCCCTACGAGCAGTACTTC.

This clonotype was detected ten times or more. The V gene is TRBV29-1, the J gene TRBJ2-7; D is perhaps TRBD1 (6 bases). Germline CDR1 and CDR2: SQVTM and ANQGSEA. This CDR3 is built from 12 residues. Between the trimmed V and J ends, which lost 3 bases and 2 bases, there was a span of 8 bases. The CDR3 DNA is TGCAGCGTTGAGACAGGAACCTACGAGCAGTACTTC. Its protein product is CSVETGTYEQYF.

This clonotype was picked up a small number of times. The rearrangement joins TRBV5-1 to TRBJ2-7; 8 nucleotides match TRBD1. This CDR3 is 13 amino acids long. V dropped 4 bases and J dropped 4; count of bases not matched to a gene: 4. Germline assignment: CDR1 SGHRS and CDR2 YFSETQ. In DNA form, the CDR3 reads TGCGCCAGCAGCGATACAGGGGGGTACGAGCAGTACTTC. As protein: CASSDTGGYEQYF.